Given below is one T cell receptor beta chain in context. Trimming removed 6 bases from V and 4 bases from J; junction bases left unmatched: 10. Per germline, CDR1 MNHEY and CDR2 SMNVEV (reference sequence). CDR3 size: 17 residues. This record belongs to a study of blood T cell repertoires in COVID-19. Using immunoSEQ multiplex PCR, the repertoire was profiled, and TCRdb retains in-frame clones only, with some absent. The sample contains a few hundred thousand clones, roughly four fifths of which appear only once. All enrollees were about 18 to 95 years old and from some 24 US areas. The sequenced material came from PBMCs or T cells enriched from blood (not recorded which). V is TRBV27 and J is TRBJ1-6; 9 bases match TRBD1. This TCR derives from a man aged 35 to 55 who had recovered from COVID-19. CDR3: CASSGTGGAGYNSPLHF. CDR3 DNA: TGTGCCAGCAGCGGCACAGGGGGCGCAGGGTATAATTCACCCCTCCACTTT.